Below, one T cell receptor (beta chain) is given with its context. Its antigen is not yet known. No clone much larger than this one lies a single base away; base qualities are absent. The cysteine opens and the phenylalanine closes a CDR3 of 19 amino acids. CDR3 DNA only is kept here, 57 bases in frame from base 1. Sequences SGHKS (CDR1) and YYEKEE (CDR2) are obtained from the germline V gene (reference sequence). V drops 4 bases and J drops 2 bases, leaving 27 bases in between. This sample stems from a study of cytomegalovirus exposure and HLA in healthy donors listed by TCRdb under 2017. Some background on the complete study: A later analysis indicated that the roughly 120 validation repertoires were generated on the platform also employed for the 700 or so repertoires of the first cohort. The aim of the study was to test whether cataloging public T cell receptors could identify signatures of past pathogen exposure. A separate validation cohort of approximately 120 different subjects was used in addition to the roughly 720-subject first cohort. The study combined high-throughput TCR immunosequencing, statistical association of individual TCRs with disease status, and machine learning to predict cytomegalovirus infection status. Study-wide conclusions, independent of this receptor: The authors suggested that the approach could potentially be extended to other disease states and immunological phenotypes. Across donors, most TCR sequences were observed very rarely, whereas some public TCRs were present in many individuals. A later analysis found that TCRs clustered in the first cohort also tended to co-occur in the roughly 120 validation repertoires, with 90% to 95% of cluster scores above 0. Three of the identified cytomegalovirus-associated TCR beta chains were confirmed in vitro to be specific for cytomegalovirus antigens. A later analysis lacked HLA typing for the validation cohort, so it scored co-occurrence in that cohort across all 110 or so repertoires. Cytomegalovirus status was reported to be diagnosed by the classifier with high specificity and sensitivity in both the original and validation cohorts. The study gave a list of under 200 TCR beta chains associated with cytomegalovirus.

Separate from the roughly 650-subject first cohort, the validation cohort of roughly 120 subjects was the group to which the donors belonged. Libraries were built with the immunoSEQ multiplex PCR assay. The source study handled its data this way. A statistical classification framework was developed to diagnose cytomegalovirus status using the catalog of TCR beta chain sequences. What TCRdb holds here is the immuneACCESS table cut down to in-frame rearrangements. Part of the clones is not present; checked against another copy, under half of the missing clones reflect an unresolved V gene, and the others are unexplained. The D gene and trimming were derived from the DNA, and the V and J assignments and clone size from that table. The sample includes just under 75,000 clones, with roughly 94% observed a single time. The biggest ten clones account for 3.2% of the sample.

The receptor chain draws on TRBV5-5 and TRBJ2-5, with TRBD1 as a weak D call on 5 bases. The sample was PBMCs. The clonotype originates from a woman between 18 and 29 years old in good health and CMV-seropositive. The CDR3 protein: CASSTIGVVDRSPQETQYF. The DNA sequence follows: TGTGCCAGCAGCACGATAGGGGTAGTCGACCGATCCCCTCAAGAGACCCAGTACTTC.